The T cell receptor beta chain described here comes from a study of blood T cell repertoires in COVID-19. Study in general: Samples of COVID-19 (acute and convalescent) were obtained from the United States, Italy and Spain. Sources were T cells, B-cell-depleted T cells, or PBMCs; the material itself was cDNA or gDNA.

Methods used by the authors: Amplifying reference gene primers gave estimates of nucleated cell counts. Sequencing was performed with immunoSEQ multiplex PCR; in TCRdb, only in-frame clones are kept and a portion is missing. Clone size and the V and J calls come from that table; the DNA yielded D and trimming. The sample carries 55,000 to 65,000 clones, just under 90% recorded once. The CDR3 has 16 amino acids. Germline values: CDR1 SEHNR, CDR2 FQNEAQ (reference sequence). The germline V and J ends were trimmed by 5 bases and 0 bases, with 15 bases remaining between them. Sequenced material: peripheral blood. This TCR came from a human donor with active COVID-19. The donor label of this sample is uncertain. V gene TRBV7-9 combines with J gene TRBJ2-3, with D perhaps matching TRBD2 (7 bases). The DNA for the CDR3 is TGTGCCAGCAGCAATAGGGGGGGGCAGAGCACAGATACGCAGTATTTT. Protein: CASSNRGGQSTDTQYF.